This T cell receptor (beta chain) was documented in a study of blood T cell repertoires in COVID-19. The CDR3 consists of 13 residues. Germline CDR1 is WNHNN and CDR2 is SYGVQD (reference sequence). V lost 3 bases, J lost 6 bases, and 6 bases lay in between. Repertoires were generated with immunoSEQ multiplex PCR, while TCRdb's copy carries only in-frame clones and drops some. Among hundreds of thousands of clones, approximately 90% were seen once, and the ten largest hold approximately 1.5%. Material for sequencing was peripheral blood. The chain is built from TRBV10-1 and TRBJ2-6; D unclear. This clonotype was obtained from a woman younger than 45 with active or convalescent COVID-19. CDR3 nucleotides: TGCGCCAGCAGTGACCCCTCGGCCAACGTCCTGACTTTC. Translation: CASSDPSANVLTF.